The rows below give T cell receptor beta chains drawn from one sample of a study of CD8 T cells in Susac syndrome. TCRdb redid the calling of the immunoSEQ multiplex PCR reads with MiXCR, one entry per CDR3 protein. The sample includes about 400,000 distinct CDR3 sequences, approximately 85% of them seen just once. The sample consisted of CD8+ T cells from PBMCs. The receptors were sampled from a human donor with multiple sclerosis. Each CDR3 is given with its conserved first and last residue. A D gene is named only where the DNA matches it firmly. Clone size, where shown, is once, few, many, or a class for clones that have expanded.

j_gene,v_gene,abundance,d_gene,CDR3nt,CDR3aa
TRBJ1-6,TRBV5-5,-,-,TGTGCCAGCAGCTTGGGAGGTCCTAGCTCCTATAATTCACCCCTCCACTTT,CASSLGGPSSYNSPLHF
TRBJ1-1,TRBV27,-,-,TGTGCCAGCAGTTTAATATTAGGGGCAGGGACTGAAGCTTTCTTT,CASSLILGAGTEAFF
TRBJ1-6,TRBV5-6,-,-,TGTGCCAGCAGCTCTTCGGACGGTCTCCGACCCCTCCACTTT,CASSSSDGLRPLHF
TRBJ2-3,TRBV24-1,once,-,TGTGCCGCCAGAGGGTTTCTCGCAGATACGCAGTATTTT,CAARGFLADTQYF
TRBJ2-5,TRBV3-1,-,-,TGTGCCAGCAGCTACGGGACTCTAGATGAGACCCAGTACTTC,CASSYGTLDETQYF
TRBJ2-3,TRBV6-5,-,TRBD2,TGTGCCAGCAGTTCAACTAGCGGGGTCACAGATACGCAGTATTTT,CASSSTSGVTDTQYF
TRBJ2-3,TRBV27,-,TRBD1,TGTGCCAGCAGTTGGGGACAGATCACAGATACGCAGTATTTT,CASSWGQITDTQYF
TRBJ2-1,TRBV4-1,-,-,TGCGCCAGCAGCCAACCCCGGGGGAGGTACAATGAGCAGTTCTTC,CASSQPRGRYNEQFF
TRBJ1-1,TRBV28,-,-,TGTGCCAGCAATCTCGCAGGAGGTATCGCTGAAGCTTTCTTT,CASNLAGGIAEAFF
TRBJ2-7,TRBV27,-,-,TGTGCCAGCAGTCCCCAGACCTTCTCCTACGAGCAGTACTTC,CASSPQTFSYEQYF
TRBJ2-1,TRBV6-1,-,-,TGTGCCGGGGCTCAGGGAGGCAATGAGCAGTTCTTC,CAGAQGGNEQFF
TRBJ1-2,TRBV7-6,-,TRBD1,TGTGCCAGCAGCTTCCAGGGGGCGCTTGGCTACACCTTC,CASSFQGALGYTF
TRBJ1-6,TRBV24-1,-,TRBD1,TGTGCCATACAGCAGGGGGTAAATTCACCCCTCCACTTT,CAIQQGVNSPLHF
TRBJ2-7,TRBV28,-,-,TGTGCCAGCAGTGAGTATTTGGGCTCCTACGAGCAGTACTTC,CASSEYLGSYEQYF
TRBJ2-1,TRBV2,-,-,TGTGCCAGCAGTGAATTGGGTCAGTACAATGAGCAGTTCTTC,CASSELGQYNEQFF
TRBJ1-5,TRBV20-1,-,-,TGCAGTGCTAGAGAGTGGCCGCAGCCCCAGCATTTT,CSAREWPQPQHF
TRBJ2-1,TRBV28,-,TRBD2,TGTGCCAGCAGTTTCGAGGGACTAGCGGACTACAATGAGCAGTTCTTC,CASSFEGLADYNEQFF
TRBJ2-7,TRBV29-1,-,-,TGCAGCGTCGCGAAACAGGGTCTGGACGAGCAGTACTTC,CSVAKQGLDEQYF
TRBJ1-2,TRBV7-9,-,TRBD1,TGTGCCAGCAGCTTAGATGACAGGGAGGGGAATCCTGGCTACACCTTC,CASSLDDREGNPGYTF
TRBJ2-7,TRBV6-1,-,-,TGTGCCAGCAGTGAAGGGGACGGCTACGAGCAGTACTTC,CASSEGDGYEQYF
TRBJ1-2,TRBV3-1,-,-,TGTGCCAGCAGCCCCCAGGGCCGTGCTCTCTACACCTTC,CASSPQGRALYTF
TRBJ2-7,TRBV28,-,TRBD2,TGTGCCAGCAACTTAGCGGGATTAACCTACGAGCAGTACTTC,CASNLAGLTYEQYF
TRBJ2-7,TRBV4-1,-,TRBD2,TGCGCCAGCAGCCAAGAAAAAGCGGGAGGTATTTACGAGCAGTACTTC,CASSQEKAGGIYEQYF
TRBJ1-2,TRBV29-1,-,-,TGCAGCGTTGGAGGTGGTCAAAACTATGGCTACACCTTC,CSVGGGQNYGYTF
TRBJ1-1,TRBV12-5,-,-,TGTGCTAGTGGTTTTTCTGTACCGGGACGGATGAACACTGAAGCTTTCTTT,CASGFSVPGRMNTEAFF
TRBJ2-7,TRBV7-8,-,TRBD1,TGTGCCAGCAGCTATACAGGGGCCCCCTACGAGCAGTACTTC,CASSYTGAPYEQYF
TRBJ2-1,TRBV5-1,once,-,TGCGCCAGCAGCTTGAATCCCTCAAGGGCCTTAGAGCAGTTCTTC,CASSLNPSRALEQFF
TRBJ1-1,TRBV5-1,once,TRBD1,TGCGCCAGCAGCTACCGACAGGGGGCGCAAACTGAAGCTTTCTTT,CASSYRQGAQTEAFF
TRBJ2-1,TRBV6-5,-,-,TGTGCCAGCGGCTCTAATGAGCAGTTCTTC,CASGSNEQFF
TRBJ1-2,TRBV20-1,-,-,TGCAGTGCTAGAGAATCAGATCCTACTTTTTATGGCTACACCTTC,CSARESDPTFYGYTF